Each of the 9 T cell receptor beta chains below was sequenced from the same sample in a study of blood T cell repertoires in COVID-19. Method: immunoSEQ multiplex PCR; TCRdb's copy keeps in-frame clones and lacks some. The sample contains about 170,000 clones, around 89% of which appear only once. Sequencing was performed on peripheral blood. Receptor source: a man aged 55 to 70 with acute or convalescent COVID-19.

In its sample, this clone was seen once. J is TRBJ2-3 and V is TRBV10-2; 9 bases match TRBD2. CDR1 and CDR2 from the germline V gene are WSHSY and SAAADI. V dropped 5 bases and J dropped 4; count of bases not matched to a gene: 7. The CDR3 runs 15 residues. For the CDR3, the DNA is TGCGCCAGCAGTCATCCGCGGGGGGGGGCAGATACGCAGTATTTT. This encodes CASSHPRGGADTQYF.

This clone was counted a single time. The CDR3 nucleotides are TGTGCCAGCAGTGATTCACGAGTGGAGACCCAGTACTTC. Translated: CASSDSRVETQYF. This chain uses TRBV25-1 with TRBJ2-5; D is uncertain. V was clipped by 3 bases and J by 5 bases, with 10 bases between them. This CDR3 contains 13 residues. Germline V CDR1 and CDR2: MGHDK, SYGVNS.

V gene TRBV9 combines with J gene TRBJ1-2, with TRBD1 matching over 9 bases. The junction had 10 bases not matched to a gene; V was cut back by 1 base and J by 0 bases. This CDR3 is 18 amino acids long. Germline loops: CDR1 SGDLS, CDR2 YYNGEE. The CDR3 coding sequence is TGTGCCAGCAGCGTACGTCGGGACAGGGAAGGCGCTAACTATGGCTACACCTTC. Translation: CASSVRRDREGANYGYTF.

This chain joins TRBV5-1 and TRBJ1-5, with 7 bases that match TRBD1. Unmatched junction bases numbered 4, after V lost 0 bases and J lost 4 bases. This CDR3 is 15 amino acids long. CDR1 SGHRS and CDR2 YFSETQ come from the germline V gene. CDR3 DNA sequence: TGCGCCAGCAGCTTGGGGGGACAGCTAAATCAGCCCCAGCATTTT. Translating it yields CASSLGGQLNQPQHF. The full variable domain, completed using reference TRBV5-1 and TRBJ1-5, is KAGVTQTPRYLIKTRGQQVTLSCSPISGHRSVSWYQQTPGQGLQFLFEYFSETQRNKGNFPGRFSGRQFSNSRSEMNVSTLELGDSALYLCASSLGGQLNQPQHFGDGTRLSIL.

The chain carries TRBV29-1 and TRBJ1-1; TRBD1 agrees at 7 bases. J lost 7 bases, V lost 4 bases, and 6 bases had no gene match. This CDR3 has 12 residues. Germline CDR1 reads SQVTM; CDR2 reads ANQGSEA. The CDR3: CSVVPGQREAFF. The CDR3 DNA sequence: TGCAGCGTTGTCCCGGGACAGCGTGAAGCTTTCTTT.

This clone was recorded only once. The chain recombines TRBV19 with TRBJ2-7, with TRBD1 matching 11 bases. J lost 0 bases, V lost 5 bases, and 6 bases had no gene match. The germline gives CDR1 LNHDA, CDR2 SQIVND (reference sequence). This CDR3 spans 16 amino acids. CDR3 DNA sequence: TGTGCCAGTAGTCCGGCCGGACAGGGGGCCTCCTACGAGCAGTACTTC. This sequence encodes CASSPAGQGASYEQYF.

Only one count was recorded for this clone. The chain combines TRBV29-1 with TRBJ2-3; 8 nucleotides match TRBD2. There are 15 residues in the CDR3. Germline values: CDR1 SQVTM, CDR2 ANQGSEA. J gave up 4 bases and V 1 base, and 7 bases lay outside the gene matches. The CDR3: CSVEGFGGASDTQYF. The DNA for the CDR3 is TGCAGCGTTGAAGGTTTCGGGGGGGCCTCAGATACGCAGTATTTT.

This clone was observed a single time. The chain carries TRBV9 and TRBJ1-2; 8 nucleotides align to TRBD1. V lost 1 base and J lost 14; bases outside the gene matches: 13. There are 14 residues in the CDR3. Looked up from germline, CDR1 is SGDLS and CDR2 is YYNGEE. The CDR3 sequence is CASSVRAGGPIRTF. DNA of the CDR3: TGTGCCAGCAGCGTAAGGGCAGGGGGCCCTATTAGGACCTTC. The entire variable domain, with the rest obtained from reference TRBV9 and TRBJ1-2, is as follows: DSGVTQTPKHLITATGQRVTLRCSPRSGDLSVYWYQQSLDQGLQFLIQYYNGEERAKGNILERFSAQQFPDLHSELNLSSLELGDSALYFCASSVRAGGPIRTFGSGTRLTVV.

As DNA, the CDR3 is TGTGCCAGCAGTGAGCGACAGGGTTGGGGGAACACTGAAGCTTTCTTT. Residues: CASSERQGWGNTEAFF. This sequence joins TRBV6-1 and TRBJ1-1; 7 nucleotides align to TRBD1. The CDR3 contains 16 residues. Trimming cost V 3 bases and J 1 base; bases outside gene matches: 8. The V gene's germline CDR1 is MNHNS and CDR2 SASEGT.